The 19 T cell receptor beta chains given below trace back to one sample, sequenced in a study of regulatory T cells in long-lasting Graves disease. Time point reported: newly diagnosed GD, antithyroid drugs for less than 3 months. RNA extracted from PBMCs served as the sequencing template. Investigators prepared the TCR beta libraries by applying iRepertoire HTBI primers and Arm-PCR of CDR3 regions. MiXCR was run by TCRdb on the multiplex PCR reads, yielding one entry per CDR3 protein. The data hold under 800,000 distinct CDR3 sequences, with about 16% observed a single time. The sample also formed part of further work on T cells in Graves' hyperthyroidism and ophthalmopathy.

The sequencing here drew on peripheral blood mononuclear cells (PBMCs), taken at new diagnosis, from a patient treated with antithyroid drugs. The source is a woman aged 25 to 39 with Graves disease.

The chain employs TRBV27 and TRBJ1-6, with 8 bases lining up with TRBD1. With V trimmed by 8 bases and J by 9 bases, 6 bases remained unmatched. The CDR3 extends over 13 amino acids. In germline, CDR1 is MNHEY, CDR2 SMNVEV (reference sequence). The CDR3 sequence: CASQGQGGSPLHF. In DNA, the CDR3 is TGTGCCAGCCAAGGACAGGGAGGTTCACCCCTCCACTTT.

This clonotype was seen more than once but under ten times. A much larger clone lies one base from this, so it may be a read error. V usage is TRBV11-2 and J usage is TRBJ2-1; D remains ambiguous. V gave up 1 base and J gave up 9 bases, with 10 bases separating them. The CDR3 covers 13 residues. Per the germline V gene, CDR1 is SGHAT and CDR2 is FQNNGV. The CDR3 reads CASSLGRGIEQFF. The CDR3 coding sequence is TGTGCCAGCAGCTTAGGTCGTGGCATTGAGCAGTTCTTC.

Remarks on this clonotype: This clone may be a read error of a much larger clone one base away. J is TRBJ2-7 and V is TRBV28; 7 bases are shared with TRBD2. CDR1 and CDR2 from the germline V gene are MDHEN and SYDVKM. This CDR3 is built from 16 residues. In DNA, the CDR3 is TGTGCCAGCAGTCCTGCACGTAGCGGGCTACTCTACGGGCAGTACTTC. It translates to CASSPARSGLLYGQYF.

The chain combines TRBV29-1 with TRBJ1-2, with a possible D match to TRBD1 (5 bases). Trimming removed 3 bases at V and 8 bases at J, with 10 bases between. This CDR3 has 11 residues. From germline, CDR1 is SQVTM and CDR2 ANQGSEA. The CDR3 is CSVDGGGGYTF. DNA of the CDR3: TGCAGCGTTGACGGGGGAGGAGGCTACACCTTC.

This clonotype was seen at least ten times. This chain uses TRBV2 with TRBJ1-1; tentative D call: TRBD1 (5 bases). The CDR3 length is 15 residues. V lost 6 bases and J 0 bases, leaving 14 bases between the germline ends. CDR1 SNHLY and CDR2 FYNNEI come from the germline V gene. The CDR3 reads CASSLFPGLNTEAFF. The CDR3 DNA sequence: TGTGCCAGCAGCCTGTTTCCGGGGCTGAACACTGAAGCTTTCTTT.

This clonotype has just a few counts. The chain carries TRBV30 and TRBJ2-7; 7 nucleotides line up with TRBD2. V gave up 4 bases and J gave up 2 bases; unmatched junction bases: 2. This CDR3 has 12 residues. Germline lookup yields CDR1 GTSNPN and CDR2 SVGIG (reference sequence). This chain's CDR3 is CAWMGGTYEQYF. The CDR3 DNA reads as TGTGCCTGGATGGGGGGGACCTACGAGCAGTACTTC.

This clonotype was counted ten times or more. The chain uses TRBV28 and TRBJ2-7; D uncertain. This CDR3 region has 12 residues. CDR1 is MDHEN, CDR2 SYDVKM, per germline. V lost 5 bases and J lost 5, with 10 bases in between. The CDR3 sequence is CASSPLRDEQYF. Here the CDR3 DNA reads TGTGCCAGCAGTCCCCTAAGGGACGAGCAGTACTTC.

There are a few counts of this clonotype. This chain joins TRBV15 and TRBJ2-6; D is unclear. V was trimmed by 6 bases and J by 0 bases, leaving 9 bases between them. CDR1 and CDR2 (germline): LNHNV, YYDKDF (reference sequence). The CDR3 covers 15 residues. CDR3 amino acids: CATSPLSSGANVLTF. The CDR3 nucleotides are TGTGCCACCAGTCCGTTGAGCTCTGGGGCCAACGTCCTGACTTTC.

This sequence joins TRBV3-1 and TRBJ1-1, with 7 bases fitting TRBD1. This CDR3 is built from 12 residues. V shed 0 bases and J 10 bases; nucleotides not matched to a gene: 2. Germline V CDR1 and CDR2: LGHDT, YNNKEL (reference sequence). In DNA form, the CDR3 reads TGTGCCAGCAGCCAAGAGGCAGGGGGAGCTTTCTTT. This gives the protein CASSQEAGGAFF.

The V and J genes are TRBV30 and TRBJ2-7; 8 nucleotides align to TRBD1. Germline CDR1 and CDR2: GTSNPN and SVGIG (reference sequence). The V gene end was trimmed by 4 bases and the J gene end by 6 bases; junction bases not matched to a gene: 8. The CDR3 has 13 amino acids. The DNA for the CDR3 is TGTGCCTGGAATCCAGGGGGCAGCGGCGAGCAGTACTTC. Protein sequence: CAWNPGGSGEQYF.

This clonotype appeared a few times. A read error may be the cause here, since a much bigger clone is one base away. DNA of the CDR3: TGTGCCAGCAGTGAGCAAGGAAGCATGGACACTGAAGCTTTCTTT. Its protein is CASSEQGSMDTEAFF. This chain joins TRBV6-1 and TRBJ1-1; D uncertain. Germline V lookup: CDR1 MNHNS, CDR2 SASEGT. The CDR3 consists of 15 residues. Trimming shortened V by 3 bases and J by 3 bases, and 14 bases separated the two germline ends.

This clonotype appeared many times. CDR3 sequence reads: CASRREHMAGELFF. The DNA for the CDR3 is TGTGCCAGCAGGCGGGAACACATGGCCGGGGAGCTGTTTTTT. The rearrangement joins TRBV2 to TRBJ2-2, with D possibly being TRBD2 (6 bases). V lost 6 bases and J lost 6, with 14 bases in between. The CDR3 extends over 14 amino acids. The germline V gene has CDR1 SNHLY and CDR2 FYNNEI.

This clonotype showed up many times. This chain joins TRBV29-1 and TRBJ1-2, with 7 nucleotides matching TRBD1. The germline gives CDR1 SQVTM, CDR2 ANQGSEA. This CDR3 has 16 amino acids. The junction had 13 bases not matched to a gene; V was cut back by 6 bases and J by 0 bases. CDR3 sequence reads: CSVGPWGQSTNYGYTF. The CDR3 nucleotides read TGCAGCGTCGGACCCTGGGGACAGTCCACTAACTATGGCTACACCTTC.

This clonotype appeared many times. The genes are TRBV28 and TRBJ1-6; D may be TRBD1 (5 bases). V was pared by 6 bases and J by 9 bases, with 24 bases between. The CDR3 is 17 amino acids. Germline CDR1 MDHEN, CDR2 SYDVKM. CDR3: CASSPGTLQGAISPLHF. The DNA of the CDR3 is TGTGCCAGCAGCCCCGGAACTCTTCAGGGAGCCATTTCACCCCTCCACTTT.

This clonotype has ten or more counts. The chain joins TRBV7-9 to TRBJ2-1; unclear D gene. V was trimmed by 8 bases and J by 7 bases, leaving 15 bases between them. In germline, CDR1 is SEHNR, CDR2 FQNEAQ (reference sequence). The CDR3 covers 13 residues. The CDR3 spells CASGRPRPNEQFF. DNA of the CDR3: TGTGCCAGCGGCAGGCCTCGCCCAAATGAGCAGTTCTTC.

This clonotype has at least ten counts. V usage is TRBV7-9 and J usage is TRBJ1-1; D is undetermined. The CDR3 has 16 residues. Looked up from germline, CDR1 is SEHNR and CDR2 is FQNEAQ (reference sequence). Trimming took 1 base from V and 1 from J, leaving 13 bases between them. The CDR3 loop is CASSLVVLGPNTEAFF. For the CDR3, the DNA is TGTGCCAGCAGCTTAGTGGTATTGGGTCCGAACACTGAAGCTTTCTTT.

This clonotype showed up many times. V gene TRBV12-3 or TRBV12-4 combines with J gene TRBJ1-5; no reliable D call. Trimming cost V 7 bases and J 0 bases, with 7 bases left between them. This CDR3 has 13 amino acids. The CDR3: CASNGNSNQPQHF. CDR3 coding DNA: TGTGCCAGCAATGGGAATAGCAATCAGCCCCAGCATTTT.

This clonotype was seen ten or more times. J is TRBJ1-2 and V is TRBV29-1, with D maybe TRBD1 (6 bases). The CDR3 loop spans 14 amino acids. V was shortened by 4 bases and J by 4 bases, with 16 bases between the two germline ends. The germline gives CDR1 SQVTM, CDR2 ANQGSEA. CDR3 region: CSVVQGPVRYGYTF. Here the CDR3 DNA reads TGCAGCGTTGTTCAGGGGCCCGTCCGCTATGGCTACACCTTC. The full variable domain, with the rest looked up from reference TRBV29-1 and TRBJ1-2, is SAVISQKPSRDICQRGTSLTIQCQVDSQVTMMFWYRQQPGQSLTLIATANQGSEATYESGFVIDKFPISRPNLTFSTLTVSNMSPEDSSIYLCSVVQGPVRYGYTFGSGTRLTVV.

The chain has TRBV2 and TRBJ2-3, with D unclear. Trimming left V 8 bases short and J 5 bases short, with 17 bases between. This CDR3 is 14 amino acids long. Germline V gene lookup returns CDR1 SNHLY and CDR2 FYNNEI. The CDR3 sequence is CASSPYTTGDTQYF. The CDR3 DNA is TGTGCCAGCTCACCTTATACCACGGGAGATACGCAGTATTTT. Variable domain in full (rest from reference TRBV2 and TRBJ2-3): EPEVTQTPSHQVTQMGQEVILRCVPISNHLYFYWYRQILGQKVEFLVSFYNNEISEKSEIFDDQFSVERPDGSNFTLKIRSTKLEDSAMYFCASSPYTTGDTQYFGPGTRLTVL.